A single sample is the source of the 12 T cell receptor beta chains below, sequenced in a study of blood T cell repertoires in COVID-19. Measured with immunoSEQ multiplex PCR; TCRdb has only the in-frame clones, and not every one. Here the sample spans approximately 290,000 clones, roughly 84% being singletons. Sample: peripheral blood. These receptors were obtained from a human donor with COVID-19, enrolled during active disease. The donor label of this sample is uncertain.

This clone showed up just once. The chain has TRBV7-9 and TRBJ1-1; D may be TRBD1 (5 bases). V was shortened by 5 bases and J by 0 bases, with 19 bases between the two germline ends. CDR1 and CDR2 from the germline V gene are SEHNR and FQNEAQ (reference sequence). The CDR3 totals 17 residues. The CDR3 spells CASSPHGGMVMNTEAFF. The CDR3 coding sequence is TGTGCCAGCAGCCCCCATGGGGGGATGGTCATGAACACTGAAGCTTTCTTT.

The chain couples TRBV7-3 to TRBJ2-3; possible D gene TRBD1, 6 bases. The germline CDR1 and CDR2 sequences are SGHTA and FQGTGA. Trimming cost V 3 bases and J 6 bases, with 13 bases left between them. The CDR3 spans 14 residues. The CDR3 spells CASSFDPQGDTQYF. The CDR3 DNA follows: TGTGCCAGCAGCTTCGACCCCCAGGGGGATACGCAGTATTTT. The full variable domain, rest sourced from reference TRBV7-3 and TRBJ2-3, is GAGVSQTPSNKVTEKGKYVELRCDPISGHTALYWYRQSLGQGPEFLIYFQGTGAADDSGLPNDRFFAVRPEGSVSTLKIQRTERGDSAVYLCASSFDPQGDTQYFGPGTRLTVL.

In this sample, this clone turned up a few times. V usage is TRBV6-2 or TRBV6-3 and J usage is TRBJ2-1; perhaps TRBD1 as D (6 bases). With 4 bases removed from V and 0 bases from J, the gap between germline ends came to 13 bases. Germline assignment: CDR1 MNHEY and CDR2 SVGEGT. CDR3 size: 16 residues. CDR3 sequence reads: CASSSDRISSYNEQFF. The CDR3 region has the DNA TGTGCCAGCAGTTCCGACAGGATCAGCTCCTACAATGAGCAGTTCTTC.

The chain has TRBV7-9 and TRBJ1-2; D uncertain. The germline V gene has CDR1 SEHNR and CDR2 FQNEAQ (reference sequence). V was cut by 2 bases and J by 1 base, with 8 bases left in between. This CDR3 comprises 14 residues. CDR3 sequence (DNA): TGTGCCAGCAGCTTAATAGAGGTTAACTATGGCTACACCTTC. Translation gives CASSLIEVNYGYTF.

In regard to this clone: A far larger clone is one nucleotide away, so this likely arose from a read error. The genes are TRBV3-1 (or the pseudogene TRBV3-2) and TRBJ2-2, with 11 bases aligning to TRBD2. The CDR3 is made up of 15 amino acids. Germline CDR1 LGHDT, CDR2 YNNKEL (reference sequence). V gave up 4 bases and J gave up 2 bases; unmatched junction bases: 0. In nucleotides, the CDR3 is TGTGCCAGCAGCCGACTAGCGGGAAACACCGGGGAGCTGTTTTTT. Translated, it gives CASSRLAGNTGELFF.

The chain links TRBV5-1 to TRBJ2-7, with 11 bases identical to TRBD1. The CDR3 length is 15 residues. Unmatched junction bases numbered 10, after V lost 4 bases and J lost 7 bases. Per the germline V gene, CDR1 is SGHRS and CDR2 is YFSETQ. In DNA form, the CDR3 reads TGCGCCAGCAGCGTTGACGGACAGGGGGCAGGTGAGCAGTACTTC. It translates to CASSVDGQGAGEQYF.

This chain connects TRBV9 to TRBJ2-1; D possibly corresponds to TRBD1 (6 bases). Germline V lookup: CDR1 SGDLS, CDR2 YYNGEE. The CDR3 has 14 amino acids. With 3 bases removed from V and 3 bases from J, the gap between germline ends came to 10 bases. CDR3 region: CASSAGQSYNEQFF. The CDR3 DNA sequence: TGTGCCAGCAGCGCCGGACAGAGCTACAATGAGCAGTTCTTC. The whole variable domain, remainder taken from reference TRBV9 and TRBJ2-1, is DSGVTQTPKHLITATGQRVTLRCSPRSGDLSVYWYQQSLDQGLQFLIQYYNGEERAKGNILERFSAQQFPDLHSELNLSSLELGDSALYFCASSAGQSYNEQFFGPGTRLTVL.

The V gene is TRBV14, the J gene TRBJ1-1; the D gene is possibly TRBD1 (5 bases). Germline CDR1 and CDR2: SGHDN and FVKESK. The ends were cut back, 4 bases at V and 10 bases at J, with 25 bases in the middle. This CDR3 has 16 residues. CDR3 residues: CASSPRRGVGLRGAFF. The DNA for the CDR3 is TGTGCCAGCAGCCCCCGGCGCGGGGTGGGACTGAGGGGAGCTTTCTTT.

This clone was counted a few times. J is TRBJ2-2 and V is TRBV7-2; D unclear. The CDR3 runs to 16 residues. The ends were cut back, 2 bases at V and 0 bases at J, with 10 bases in the middle. Germline V gene sequence: CDR1 SGHTA, CDR2 FQGNSA. In DNA, the CDR3 is TGTGCCAGCAGCTTATTTGCTGCAGCGAACACCGGGGAGCTGTTTTTT. This translates into CASSLFAAANTGELFF.

There are a few counts of this clone. The V call is TRBV30, the J call TRBJ1-1; TRBD1 matches 7 bases. V lost 1 base, J lost 5 bases, and 16 bases stayed unmatched. The CDR3 totals 17 residues. Germline V lookup: CDR1 GTSNPN, CDR2 SVGIG (reference sequence). The CDR3: CAWSATRSGQRGTEAFF. The CDR3 DNA is TGTGCCTGGAGTGCCACGCGATCGGGACAGCGTGGGACTGAAGCTTTCTTT.

The chain employs TRBV15 and TRBJ1-6; 7 nucleotides match TRBD1. V shed 3 bases, J shed 4 bases, and the junction held 3 bases outside the gene matches. The CDR3 runs to 15 residues. Germline loops: CDR1 LNHNV, CDR2 YYDKDF (reference sequence). CDR3 loop: CATSSGTAYNSPLHF. The CDR3 DNA reads as TGTGCCACCAGCAGTGGGACAGCGTATAATTCACCCCTCCACTTT.

The CDR3 DNA is TGTGCCAGTAGTCAGGGGCTTAGGACTGAAGCTTTCTTT. Translating it yields CASSQGLRTEAFF. The V gene is TRBV19, the J gene TRBJ1-1; maybe TRBD1 (6 bases). Germline V gene data show CDR1 as LNHDA and CDR2 as SQIVND (reference sequence). V gave up 5 bases and J gave up 5 bases, with 12 bases separating them. The CDR3 runs to 13 residues.